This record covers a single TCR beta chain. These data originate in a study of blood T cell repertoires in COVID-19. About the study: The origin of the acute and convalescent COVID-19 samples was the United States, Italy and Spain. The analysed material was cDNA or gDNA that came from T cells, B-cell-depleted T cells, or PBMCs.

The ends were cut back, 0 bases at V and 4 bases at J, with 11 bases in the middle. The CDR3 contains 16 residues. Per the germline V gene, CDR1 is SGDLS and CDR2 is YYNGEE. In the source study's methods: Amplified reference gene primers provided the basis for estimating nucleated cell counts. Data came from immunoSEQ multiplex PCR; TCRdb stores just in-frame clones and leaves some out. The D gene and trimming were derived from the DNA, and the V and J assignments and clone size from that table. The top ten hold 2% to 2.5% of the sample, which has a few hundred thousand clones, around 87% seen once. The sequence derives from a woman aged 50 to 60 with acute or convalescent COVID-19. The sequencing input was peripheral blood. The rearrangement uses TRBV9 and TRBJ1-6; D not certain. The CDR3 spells CASSVAAATYNSPLHF. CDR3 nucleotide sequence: TGTGCCAGCAGCGTAGCGGCAGCGACGTATAATTCACCCCTCCACTTT.